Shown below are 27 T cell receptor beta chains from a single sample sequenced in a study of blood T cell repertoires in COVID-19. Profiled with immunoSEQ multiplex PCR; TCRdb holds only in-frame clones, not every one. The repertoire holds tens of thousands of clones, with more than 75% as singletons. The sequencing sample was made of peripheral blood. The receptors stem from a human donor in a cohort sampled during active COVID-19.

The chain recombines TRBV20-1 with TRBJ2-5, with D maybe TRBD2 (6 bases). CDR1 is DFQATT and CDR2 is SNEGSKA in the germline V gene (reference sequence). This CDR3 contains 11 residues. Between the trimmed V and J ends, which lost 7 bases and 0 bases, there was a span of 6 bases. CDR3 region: CSGDYQETQYF. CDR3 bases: TGCAGTGGGGACTACCAAGAGACCCAGTACTTC.

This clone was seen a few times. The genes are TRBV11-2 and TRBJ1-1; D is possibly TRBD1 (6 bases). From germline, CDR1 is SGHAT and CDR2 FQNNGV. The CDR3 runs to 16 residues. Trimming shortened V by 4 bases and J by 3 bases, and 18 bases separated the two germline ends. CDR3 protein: CASSWASYRVDTEAFF. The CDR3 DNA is TGTGCCAGCAGCTGGGCATCTTACAGGGTGGACACTGAAGCTTTCTTT.

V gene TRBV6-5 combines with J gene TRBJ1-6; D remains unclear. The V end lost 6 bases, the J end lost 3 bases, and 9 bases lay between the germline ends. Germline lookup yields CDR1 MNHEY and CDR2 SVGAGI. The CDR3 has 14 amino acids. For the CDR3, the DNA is TGTGCCAGCAGCCCCCTGTACTATAATTCACCCCTCCACTTT. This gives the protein CASSPLYYNSPLHF.

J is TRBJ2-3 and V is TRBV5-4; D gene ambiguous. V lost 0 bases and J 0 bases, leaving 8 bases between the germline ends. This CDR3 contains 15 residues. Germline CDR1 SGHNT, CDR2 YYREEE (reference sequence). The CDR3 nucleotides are TGTGCCAGCAGCTTGGCCGCAGGTAGCACAGATACGCAGTATTTT. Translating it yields CASSLAAGSTDTQYF.

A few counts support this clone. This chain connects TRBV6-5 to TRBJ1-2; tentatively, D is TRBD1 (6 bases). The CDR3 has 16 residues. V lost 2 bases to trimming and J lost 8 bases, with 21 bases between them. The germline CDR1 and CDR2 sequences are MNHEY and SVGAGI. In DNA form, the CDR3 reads TGTGCCAGCAGTTACGAAGGCGGGGGGCAAGGGGAAGGCTACACCTTC. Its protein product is CASSYEGGGQGEGYTF.

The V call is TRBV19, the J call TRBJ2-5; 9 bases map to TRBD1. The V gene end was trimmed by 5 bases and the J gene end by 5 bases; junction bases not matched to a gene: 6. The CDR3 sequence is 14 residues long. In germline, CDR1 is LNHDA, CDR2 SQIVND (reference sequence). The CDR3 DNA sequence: TGTGCCAGTAGTGCTACAGGGGGCTGGGAGACCCAGTACTTC. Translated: CASSATGGWETQYF.

The CDR3 DNA sequence: TGCGCCAGCAGCCGAGGGACAGGGTGGCAAGAGACCCAGTACTTC. This codes for CASSRGTGWQETQYF. The genes are TRBV5-1 and TRBJ2-5, with TRBD1 matching over 9 bases. Per the germline V gene, CDR1 is SGHRS and CDR2 is YFSETQ. This CDR3 comprises 15 residues. J gave up 2 bases and V 4 bases, and 6 bases lay outside the gene matches.

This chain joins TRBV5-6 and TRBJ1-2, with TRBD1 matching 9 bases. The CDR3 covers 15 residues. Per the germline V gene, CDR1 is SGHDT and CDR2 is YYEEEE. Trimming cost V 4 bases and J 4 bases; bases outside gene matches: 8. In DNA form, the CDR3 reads TGTGCCAGCAGCCAGGACAGGGGAAACCTCTATGGCTACACCTTC. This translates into CASSQDRGNLYGYTF. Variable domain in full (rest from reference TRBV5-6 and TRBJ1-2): DAGVTQSPTHLIKTRGQQVTLRCSPKSGHDTVSWYQQALGQGPQFIFQYYEEEERQRGNFPDRFSGHQFPNYSSELNVNALLLGDSALYLCASSQDRGNLYGYTFGSGTRLTVV.

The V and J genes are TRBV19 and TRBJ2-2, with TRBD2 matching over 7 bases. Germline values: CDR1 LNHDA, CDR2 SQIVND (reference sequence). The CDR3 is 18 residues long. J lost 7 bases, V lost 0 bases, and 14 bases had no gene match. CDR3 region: CASSIDPPATSLVGELFF. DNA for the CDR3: TGTGCCAGTAGTATAGATCCCCCAGCGACTAGCCTTGTCGGGGAGCTGTTTTTT.

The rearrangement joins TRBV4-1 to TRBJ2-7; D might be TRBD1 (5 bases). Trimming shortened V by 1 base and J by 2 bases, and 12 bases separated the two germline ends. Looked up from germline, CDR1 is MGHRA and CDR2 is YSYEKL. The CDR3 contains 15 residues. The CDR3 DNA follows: TGCGCCAGCAGCCAAGTGGGGCAGGAGACCTACGAGCAGTACTTC. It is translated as CASSQVGQETYEQYF.

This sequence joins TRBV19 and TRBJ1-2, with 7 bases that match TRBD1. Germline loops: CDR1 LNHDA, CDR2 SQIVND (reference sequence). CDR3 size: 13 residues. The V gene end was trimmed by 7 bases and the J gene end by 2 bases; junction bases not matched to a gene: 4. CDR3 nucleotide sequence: TGTGCCAGTAAACAGGACAGGAACTATGGCTACACCTTC. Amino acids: CASKQDRNYGYTF.

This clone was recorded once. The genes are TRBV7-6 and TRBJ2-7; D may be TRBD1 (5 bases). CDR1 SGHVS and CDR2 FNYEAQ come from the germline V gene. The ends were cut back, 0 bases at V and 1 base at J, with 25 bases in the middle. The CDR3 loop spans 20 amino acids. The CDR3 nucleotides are TGTGCCAGCAGCTTAGCGTCTCTACCTCAGGGTGAGAGGAAGTCCTACGAGCAGTACTTC. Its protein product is CASSLASLPQGERKSYEQYF.

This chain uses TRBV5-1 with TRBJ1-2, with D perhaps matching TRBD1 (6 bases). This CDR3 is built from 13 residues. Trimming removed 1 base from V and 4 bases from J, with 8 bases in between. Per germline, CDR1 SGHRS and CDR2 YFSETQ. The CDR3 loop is CASSLSDSYGYTF. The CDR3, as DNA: TGCGCCAGCAGCTTGTCGGACAGCTATGGCTACACCTTC.

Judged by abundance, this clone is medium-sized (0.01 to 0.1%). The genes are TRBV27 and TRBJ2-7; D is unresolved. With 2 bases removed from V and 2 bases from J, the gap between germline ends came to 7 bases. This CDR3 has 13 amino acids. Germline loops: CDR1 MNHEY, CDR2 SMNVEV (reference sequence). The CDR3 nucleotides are TGTGCCAGCAGTTTAAACAGACCCTACGAGCAGTACTTC. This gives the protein CASSLNRPYEQYF.

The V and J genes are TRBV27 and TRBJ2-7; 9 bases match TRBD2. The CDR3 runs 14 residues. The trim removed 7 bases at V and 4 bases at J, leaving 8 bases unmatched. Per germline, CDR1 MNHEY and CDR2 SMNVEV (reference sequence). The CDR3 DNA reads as TGTGCCAGCAAAGCGGGGGGACGTCTGTACGAGCAGTACTTC. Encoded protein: CASKAGGRLYEQYF.

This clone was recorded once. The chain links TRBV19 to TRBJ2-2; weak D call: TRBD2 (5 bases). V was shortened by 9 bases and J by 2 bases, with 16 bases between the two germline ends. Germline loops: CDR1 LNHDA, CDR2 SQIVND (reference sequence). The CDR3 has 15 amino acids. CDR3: CARRSTGSNTGELFF. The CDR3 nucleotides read TGTGCCAGAAGGTCGACGGGGTCTAACACCGGGGAGCTGTTTTTT.

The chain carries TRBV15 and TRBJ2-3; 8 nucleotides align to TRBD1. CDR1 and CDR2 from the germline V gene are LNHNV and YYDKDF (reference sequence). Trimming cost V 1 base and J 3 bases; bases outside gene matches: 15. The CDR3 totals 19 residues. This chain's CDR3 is CATSRVGAAAGGLTDTQYF. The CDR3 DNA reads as TGTGCCACCAGCAGAGTAGGCGCCGCGGCAGGGGGCTTGACAGATACGCAGTATTTT.

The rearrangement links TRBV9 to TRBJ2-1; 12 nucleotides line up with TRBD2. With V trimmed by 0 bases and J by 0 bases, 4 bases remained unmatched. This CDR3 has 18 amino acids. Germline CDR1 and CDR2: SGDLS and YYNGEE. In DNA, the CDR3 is TGTGCCAGCAGCGTAGCACTAGCGGGGGGACTCTCCTACAATGAGCAGTTCTTC. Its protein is CASSVALAGGLSYNEQFF. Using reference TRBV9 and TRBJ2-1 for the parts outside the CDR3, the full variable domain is DSGVTQTPKHLITATGQRVTLRCSPRSGDLSVYWYQQSLDQGLQFLIQYYNGEERAKGNILERFSAQQFPDLHSELNLSSLELGDSALYFCASSVALAGGLSYNEQFFGPGTRLTVL.

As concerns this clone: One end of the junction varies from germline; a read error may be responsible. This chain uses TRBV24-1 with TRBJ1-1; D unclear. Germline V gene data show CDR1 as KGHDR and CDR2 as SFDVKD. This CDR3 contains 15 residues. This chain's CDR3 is CATSGGPILNNEAFF. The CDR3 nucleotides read TGTGCCACCAGTGGTGGGCCGATTTTAAACAATGAAGCTTTCTTT.

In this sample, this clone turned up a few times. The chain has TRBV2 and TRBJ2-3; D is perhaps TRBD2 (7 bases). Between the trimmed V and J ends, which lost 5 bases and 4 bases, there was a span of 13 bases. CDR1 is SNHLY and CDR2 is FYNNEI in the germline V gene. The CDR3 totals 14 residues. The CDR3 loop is CASSQRGGADTQYF. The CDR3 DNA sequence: TGTGCCAGCAGTCAGAGGGGGGGAGCAGATACGCAGTATTTT.

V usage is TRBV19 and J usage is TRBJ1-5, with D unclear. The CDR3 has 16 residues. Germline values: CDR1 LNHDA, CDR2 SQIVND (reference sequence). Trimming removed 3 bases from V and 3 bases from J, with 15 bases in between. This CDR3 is CASSIGGDAFNQPQHF. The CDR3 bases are TGTGCCAGTAGTATCGGCGGAGACGCGTTCAATCAGCCCCAGCATTTT.

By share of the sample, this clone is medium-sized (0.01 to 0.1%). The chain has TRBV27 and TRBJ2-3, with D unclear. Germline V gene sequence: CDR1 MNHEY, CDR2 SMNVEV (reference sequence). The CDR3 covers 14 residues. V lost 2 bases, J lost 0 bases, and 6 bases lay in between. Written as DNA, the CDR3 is TGTGCCAGCAGTTTAACGGAGAGCACAGATACGCAGTATTTT. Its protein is CASSLTESTDTQYF.

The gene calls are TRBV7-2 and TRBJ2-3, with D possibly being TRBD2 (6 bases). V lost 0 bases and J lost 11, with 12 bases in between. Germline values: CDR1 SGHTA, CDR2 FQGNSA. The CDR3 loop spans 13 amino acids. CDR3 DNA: TGTGCCAGCAGCTTAGCAGCGAGCGGGCGGCAGTATTTT. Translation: CASSLAASGRQYF.

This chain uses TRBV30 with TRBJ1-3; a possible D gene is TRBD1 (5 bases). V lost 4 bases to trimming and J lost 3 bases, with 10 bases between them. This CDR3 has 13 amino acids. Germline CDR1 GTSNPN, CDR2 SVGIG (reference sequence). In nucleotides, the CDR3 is TGTGCCTGGAATCCGGGGGGTGGAAACACCATATATTTT. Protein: CAWNPGGGNTIYF. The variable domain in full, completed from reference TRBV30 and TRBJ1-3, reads SQTIHQWPATLVQPVGSPLSLECTVEGTSNPNLYWYRQAAGRGLQLLFYSVGIGQISSEVPQNLSASRPQDRQFILSSKKLLLSDSGFYLCAWNPGGGNTIYFGEGSWLTVV.

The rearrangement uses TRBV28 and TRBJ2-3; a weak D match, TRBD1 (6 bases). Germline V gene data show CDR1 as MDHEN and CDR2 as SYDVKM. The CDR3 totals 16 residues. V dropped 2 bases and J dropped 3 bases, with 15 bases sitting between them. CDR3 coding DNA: TGTGCCAGCAGTTTAAGAGGGGCCCAGGGGACAGATACGCAGTATTTT. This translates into CASSLRGAQGTDTQYF.

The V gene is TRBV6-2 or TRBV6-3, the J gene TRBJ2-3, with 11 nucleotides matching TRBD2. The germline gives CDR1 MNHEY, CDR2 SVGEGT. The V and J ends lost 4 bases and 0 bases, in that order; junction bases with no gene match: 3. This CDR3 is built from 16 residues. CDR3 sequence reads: CASSFVAGGSTDTQYF. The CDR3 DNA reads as TGTGCCAGCAGTTTCGTAGCGGGGGGGAGCACAGATACGCAGTATTTT.

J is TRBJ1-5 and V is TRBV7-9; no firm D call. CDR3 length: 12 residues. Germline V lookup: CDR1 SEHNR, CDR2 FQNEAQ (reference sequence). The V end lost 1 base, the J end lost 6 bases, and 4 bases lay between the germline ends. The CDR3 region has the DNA TGTGCCAGCAGCTTAGGAGGTCAGCCCCAGCATTTT. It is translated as CASSLGGQPQHF.